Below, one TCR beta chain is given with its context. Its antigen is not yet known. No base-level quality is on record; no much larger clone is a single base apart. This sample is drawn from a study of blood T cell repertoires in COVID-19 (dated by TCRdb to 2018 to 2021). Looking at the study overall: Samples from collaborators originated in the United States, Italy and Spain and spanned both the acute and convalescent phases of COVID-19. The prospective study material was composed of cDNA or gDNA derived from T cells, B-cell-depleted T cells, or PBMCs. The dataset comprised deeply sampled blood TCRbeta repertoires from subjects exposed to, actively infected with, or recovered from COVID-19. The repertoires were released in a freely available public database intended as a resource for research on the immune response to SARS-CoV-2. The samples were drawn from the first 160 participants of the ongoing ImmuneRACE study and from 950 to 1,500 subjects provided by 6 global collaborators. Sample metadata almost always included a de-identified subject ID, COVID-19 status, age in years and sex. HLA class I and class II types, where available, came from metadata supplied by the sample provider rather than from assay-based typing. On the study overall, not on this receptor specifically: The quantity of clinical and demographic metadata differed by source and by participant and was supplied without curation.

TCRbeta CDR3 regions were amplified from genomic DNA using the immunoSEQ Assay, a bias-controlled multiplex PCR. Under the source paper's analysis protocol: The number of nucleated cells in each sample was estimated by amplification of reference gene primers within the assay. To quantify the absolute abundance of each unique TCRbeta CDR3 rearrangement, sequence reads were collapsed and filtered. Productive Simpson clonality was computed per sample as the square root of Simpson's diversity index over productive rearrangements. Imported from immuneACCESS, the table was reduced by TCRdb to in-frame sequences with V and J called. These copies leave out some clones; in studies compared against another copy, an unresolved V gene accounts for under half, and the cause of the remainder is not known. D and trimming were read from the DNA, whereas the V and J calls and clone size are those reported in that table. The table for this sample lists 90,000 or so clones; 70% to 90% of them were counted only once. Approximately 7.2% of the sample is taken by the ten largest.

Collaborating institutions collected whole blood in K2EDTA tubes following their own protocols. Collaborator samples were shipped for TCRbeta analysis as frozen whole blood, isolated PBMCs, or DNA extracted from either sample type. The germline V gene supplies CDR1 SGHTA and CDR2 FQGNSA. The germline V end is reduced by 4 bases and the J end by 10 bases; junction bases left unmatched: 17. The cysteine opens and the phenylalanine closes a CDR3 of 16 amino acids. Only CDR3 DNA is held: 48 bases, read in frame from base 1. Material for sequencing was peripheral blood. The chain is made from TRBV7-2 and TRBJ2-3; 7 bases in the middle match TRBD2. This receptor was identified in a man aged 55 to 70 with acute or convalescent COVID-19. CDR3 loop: CASSSRLREWRGPQYF. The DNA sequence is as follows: TGTGCCAGCAGCTCCCGCTTGCGGGAGTGGCGGGGTCCGCAGTATTTT.